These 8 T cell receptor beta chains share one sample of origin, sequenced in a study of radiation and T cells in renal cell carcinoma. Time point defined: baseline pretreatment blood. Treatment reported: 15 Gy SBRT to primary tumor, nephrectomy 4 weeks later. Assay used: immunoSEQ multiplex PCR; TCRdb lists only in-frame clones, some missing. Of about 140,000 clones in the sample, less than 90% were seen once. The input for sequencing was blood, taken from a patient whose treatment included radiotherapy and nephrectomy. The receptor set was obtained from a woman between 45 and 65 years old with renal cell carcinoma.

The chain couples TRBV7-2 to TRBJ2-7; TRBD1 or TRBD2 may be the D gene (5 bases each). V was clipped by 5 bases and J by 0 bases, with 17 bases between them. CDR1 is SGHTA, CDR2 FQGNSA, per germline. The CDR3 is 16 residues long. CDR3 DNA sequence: TGTGCCAGCAGCCCCGAATCGGGACGGAGCTCCTACGAGCAGTACTTC. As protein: CASSPESGRSSYEQYF.

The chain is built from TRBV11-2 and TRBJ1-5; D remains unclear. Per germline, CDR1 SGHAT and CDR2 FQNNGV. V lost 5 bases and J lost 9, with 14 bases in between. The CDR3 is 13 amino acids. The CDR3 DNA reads TGTGCCAGCAGCCCCGACGGCCGGTTGCCCCAGCATTTT. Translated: CASSPDGRLPQHF.

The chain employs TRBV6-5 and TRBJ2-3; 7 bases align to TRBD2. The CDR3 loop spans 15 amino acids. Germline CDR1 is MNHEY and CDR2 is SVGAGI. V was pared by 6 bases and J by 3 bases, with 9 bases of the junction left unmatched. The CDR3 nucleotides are TGTGCCAGCAGATTCAGCGGGGTGGGTACAGATACGCAGTATTTT. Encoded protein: CASRFSGVGTDTQYF.

The CDR3, as DNA: TGTGCCAGCAGTGCGACTTCCCAAGAGACCCAGTACTTC. Protein: CASSATSQETQYF. The V gene is TRBV6-4, the J gene TRBJ2-5; D gene unclear. CDR3 length equals 13 residues. Trimming stripped 4 bases from V and 1 base from J, with 7 bases between. Germline loops: CDR1 MRHNA, CDR2 SNTAGT.

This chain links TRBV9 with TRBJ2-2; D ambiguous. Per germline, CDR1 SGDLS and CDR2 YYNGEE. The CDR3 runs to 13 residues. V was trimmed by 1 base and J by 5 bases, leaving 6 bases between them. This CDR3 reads CASSVTPTGELFF. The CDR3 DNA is TGTGCCAGCAGCGTAACGCCGACCGGGGAGCTGTTTTTT.

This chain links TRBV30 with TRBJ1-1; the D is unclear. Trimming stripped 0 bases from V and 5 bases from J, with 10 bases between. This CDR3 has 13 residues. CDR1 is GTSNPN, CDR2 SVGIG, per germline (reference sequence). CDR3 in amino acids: CAWSVIGETEAFF. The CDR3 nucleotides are TGTGCCTGGAGTGTAATTGGGGAGACTGAAGCTTTCTTT.

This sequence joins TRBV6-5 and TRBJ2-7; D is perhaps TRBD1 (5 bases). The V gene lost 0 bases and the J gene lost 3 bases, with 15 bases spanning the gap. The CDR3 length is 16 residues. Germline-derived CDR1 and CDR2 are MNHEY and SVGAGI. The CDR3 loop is CASSYSIGRAFYEQYF. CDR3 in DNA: TGTGCCAGCAGTTACTCGATCGGCAGGGCTTTCTACGAGCAGTACTTC.

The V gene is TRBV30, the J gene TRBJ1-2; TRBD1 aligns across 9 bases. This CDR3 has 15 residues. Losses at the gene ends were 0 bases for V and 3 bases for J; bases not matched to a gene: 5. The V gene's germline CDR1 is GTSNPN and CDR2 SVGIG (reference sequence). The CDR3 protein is CAWSVGGQGHYGYTF. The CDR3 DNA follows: TGTGCCTGGAGTGTAGGGGGACAGGGTCACTATGGCTACACCTTC.